This T cell receptor (beta chain) was identified during a study of T cell responses to AZD1222 COVID-19 vaccine. Clones were read by immunoSEQ multiplex PCR, and TCRdb kept only the in-frame ones, dropping some. The data show just over 70,000 clones, with around 85% seen just once and over 20% held by the top ten. This CDR3 is 13 amino acids long. Between the trimmed V and J ends, which lost 8 bases and 4 bases, there was a span of 14 bases. Germline CDR1 and CDR2: LNHDA and SQIVND (reference sequence). General observations from the study: CD4 TCRs linked to vaccination spanned spike, dominating at 160-218 and 743-854.

Comment on this clone: Its antigen is unknown.

The TCR originated in an adult in good health. The specimen was peripheral blood, collected on day 0 of AZD1222 vaccination. The chain uses TRBV19 and TRBJ1-2; tentatively, D is TRBD1 (6 bases). The CDR3 here is CASRTTGFYGYTF. In nucleotides, the CDR3 is TGTGCCAGTCGTACCACAGGGTTCTATGGCTACACCTTC.